The 25 T cell receptor beta chains below come from one sample, sequenced in a study of T-cell memory formation after mild COVID-19. Each CDR3 protein gets one entry after TCRdb re-called the 5' RACE reads with MiXCR. The sample holds 150,000 or so distinct CDR3 sequences, 11% seen once. Sequencing was carried out using PBMCs or a T cell subset sorted from them (not recorded which). These receptors were obtained from a man aged 18 to 35 who had mild COVID-19 (a few samples of this study predate the infection). Cell type and time point are not known.

This clonotype was seen at least ten times. V gene TRBV4-1 combines with J gene TRBJ2-3, with D hard to call. Trimming stripped 0 bases from V and 7 bases from J, with 5 bases between. This CDR3 region has 12 residues. The germline V gene encodes CDR1 MGHRA and CDR2 YSYEKL. The CDR3 reads CASSQDRNTQYF. Here the CDR3 DNA reads TGCGCCAGCAGCCAAGATAGGAATACGCAGTATTTT.

The chain couples TRBV20-1 to TRBJ1-6; weak D call: TRBD1 (5 bases). Trimming removed 2 bases at V and 5 bases at J, with 10 bases between. The germline V gene has CDR1 DFQATT and CDR2 SNEGSKA (reference sequence). The length of the CDR3 is 14 residues. The CDR3 loop reads CSARTGGDNSPLHF. Written as DNA, the CDR3 is TGCAGTGCTAGAACCGGGGGGGATAATTCACCCCTCCACTTT.

This clonotype came up a few times. The chain joins TRBV7-3 to TRBJ2-3; 8 bases map to TRBD2. V shed 4 bases, J shed 5 bases, and the junction held 8 bases outside the gene matches. Germline-derived CDR1 and CDR2 are SGHTA and FQGTGA. This CDR3 spans 15 amino acids. The CDR3 protein is CASSSLAGPGDTQYF. The CDR3 nucleotides read TGTGCCAGCAGCTCATTAGCGGGGCCGGGAGATACGCAGTATTTT.

This clonotype was recorded many times. The CDR3 loop is CSARKMVSGELFF. The CDR3 DNA sequence: TGCAGTGCTAGAAAAATGGTTTCCGGGGAGCTGTTTTTT. This chain links TRBV20-1 with TRBJ2-2; D is unclear. The ends were cut back, 2 bases at V and 6 bases at J, with 10 bases in the middle. Germline assignment: CDR1 DFQATT and CDR2 SNEGSKA (reference sequence). The CDR3 length is 13 residues.

This clonotype was seen only a few times. The chain recombines TRBV7-3 with TRBJ2-1; D is undetermined. The germline CDR1 and CDR2 sequences are SGHTA and FQGTGA. CDR3 length: 12 residues. Trimming took off 1 base at V and 5 bases at J, with 3 bases between the two ends. CDR3 sequence: CASSLRDNEQFF. CDR3 nucleotides: TGTGCCAGCAGCTTAAGGGACAATGAGCAGTTCTTC.

About this clonotype itself: Germline and junction disagree at one end, which may indicate a read error. The gene calls are TRBV3-1 and TRBJ1-5; no definite D call. CDR3 length: 13 amino acids. CDR1 and CDR2 (germline): LGHDT, YNNKEL (reference sequence). The CDR3 DNA reads as TGTGCCAGCAGCCAAGAGAGAAGTCAGCCCCAGCATTTC. It is translated as CASSQERSQPQHF.

This clonotype was seen only a few times. This chain connects TRBV5-8 to TRBJ2-3, with 10 bases identical to TRBD1. The CDR3 contains 16 residues. V lost 5 bases, J lost 2 bases, and 8 bases stayed unmatched. Looked up from germline, CDR1 is SGHTS and CDR2 is YDEGEE. For the CDR3, the DNA is TGTGCCAGCAGGAGGAGGGGACAGGGGATCACAGATACGCAGTATTTT. The encoded protein is CASRRRGQGITDTQYF.

The V and J genes are TRBV6-4 and TRBJ1-2; D gene unclear. Deletions cut 2 bases from V and 8 bases from J, with 12 bases between. The V gene's germline CDR1 is MRHNA and CDR2 SNTAGT. This CDR3 contains 13 residues. The CDR3 sequence: CASSDRELQGYTF. As DNA, the CDR3 is TGTGCCAGCAGTGACCGCGAGTTGCAGGGCTACACCTTC.

V is TRBV6-5 and J is TRBJ2-7, with 8 positions matching TRBD1. The J segment lost 3 bases and the V segment lost 5 bases, leaving 6 bases of the junction unmatched. Germline V lookup: CDR1 MNHEY, CDR2 SVGAGI. The CDR3 sequence is 14 residues long. The CDR3 DNA reads as TGTGCCAGCAGTGCCAGACAGGGGTTCTACGAGCAGTACTTC. Encoded protein: CASSARQGFYEQYF.

The V gene is TRBV4-1, the J gene TRBJ2-3; a weak D match, TRBD2 (6 bases). The CDR3 is 15 residues long. V was cut by 0 bases and J by 4 bases, with 11 bases left in between. Per the germline V gene, CDR1 is MGHRA and CDR2 is YSYEKL. Here the CDR3 reads CASSQESGVADTQYF. CDR3 bases: TGCGCCAGCAGCCAAGAATCGGGGGTTGCAGATACGCAGTATTTT.

The gene calls are TRBV9 and TRBJ1-4; no clear D. Germline V gives CDR1 SGDLS, CDR2 YYNGEE. This CDR3 spans 14 amino acids. V lost 3 bases and J 7 bases, leaving 13 bases between the germline ends. CDR3 in amino acids: CASSARSGVEKLFF. CDR3 nucleotides: TGTGCCAGCAGCGCCCGTAGCGGTGTTGAAAAACTGTTTTTT.

This clonotype was counted many times. The rearrangement links TRBV5-1 to TRBJ1-5, with D tentatively TRBD1 (6 bases). V lost 0 bases and J lost 5, with 12 bases in between. The CDR3 consists of 15 residues. Looked up from germline, CDR1 is SGHRS and CDR2 is YFSETQ. As DNA, the CDR3 is TGCGCCAGCAGCTTGGGATGGGGGGGCGATCAGCCCCAGCATTTT. Translating gives CASSLGWGGDQPQHF. The complete variable domain, with remaining parts taken from reference TRBV5-1 and TRBJ1-5, reads KAGVTQTPRYLIKTRGQQVTLSCSPISGHRSVSWYQQTPGQGLQFLFEYFSETQRNKGNFPGRFSGRQFSNSRSEMNVSTLELGDSALYLCASSLGWGGDQPQHFGDGTRLSIL.

This clonotype has more than one count but fewer than ten. The chain joins TRBV7-2 to TRBJ2-5, with D perhaps matching TRBD2 (6 bases). Germline V CDR1 and CDR2: SGHTA, FQGNSA. Trimming took off 7 bases at V and 5 bases at J, with 14 bases between the two ends. This CDR3 has 13 amino acids. The CDR3 DNA reads as TGTGCCAGCACCCCCCCGGGGAGGGAGACCCAGTACTTC. It is translated as CASTPPGRETQYF.

This chain links TRBV27 with TRBJ2-4; 9 nucleotides match TRBD2. The J segment lost 9 bases and the V segment lost 7 bases, leaving 7 bases of the junction unmatched. Germline CDR1 and CDR2: MNHEY and SMNVEV (reference sequence). The CDR3 has 13 residues. The CDR3 sequence is CASKGTSLPIQYF. The DNA of the CDR3 is TGTGCCAGCAAAGGGACTAGCTTGCCCATTCAGTACTTC.

Note on this clonotype: A read error may explain this, as a much larger clone is one base away. The chain links TRBV5-1 to TRBJ2-2, with a tentative D call TRBD2 (5 bases). CDR3 length: 14 amino acids. Germline CDR1 SGHRS, CDR2 YFSETQ. This CDR3 is CASSRRTDTGELIF. In nucleotides, the CDR3 is TGCGCCAGCAGCCGCAGGACCGACACCGGGGAGCTGATTTTT.

The V gene is TRBV2, the J gene TRBJ2-4; the D is unclear. The CDR3 contains 17 residues. V lost 2 bases and J lost 0, with 14 bases in between. Germline V lookup: CDR1 SNHLY, CDR2 FYNNEI. The CDR3 reads CASSETLVGLAKNIQYF. The CDR3 DNA follows: TGTGCCAGCAGTGAAACACTGGTTGGCCTAGCCAAAAACATTCAGTACTTC.

This clonotype has a single count. The V gene is TRBV5-1, the J gene TRBJ2-3, with D perhaps matching TRBD2 (5 bases). Germline V gives CDR1 SGHRS, CDR2 YFSETQ. CDR3 length equals 16 residues. Trimming took 3 bases from V and 0 from J, leaving 14 bases between them. CDR3 sequence reads: CASSWTSGGSTDTQYF. The CDR3 DNA reads TGCGCCAGCAGCTGGACTTCGGGCGGAAGCACAGATACGCAGTATTTT.

This clonotype has only a few counts. The chain joins TRBV5-5 to TRBJ1-5; D gene unclear. Trimming took 4 bases from V and 0 from J, leaving 14 bases between them. Germline V gives CDR1 SGHKS, CDR2 YYEKEE (reference sequence). The CDR3 contains 16 residues. The CDR3 loop reads CASSLLEVYSNQPQHF. DNA for the CDR3: TGTGCCAGCAGCCTGCTTGAGGTTTATAGCAATCAGCCCCAGCATTTT.

This clonotype has just a few counts. This chain uses TRBV7-2 with TRBJ2-7, with TRBD1 as a possible D gene (6 bases). Germline V CDR1 and CDR2: SGHTA, FQGNSA. The V gene lost 5 bases and the J gene lost 5 bases, with 16 bases spanning the gap. The CDR3 has 14 amino acids. CDR3 sequence reads: CASSRRTADNEQYF. DNA for the CDR3: TGTGCCAGCAGCCGAAGGACAGCCGATAACGAGCAGTACTTC.

In this sample, this clonotype turned up many times. The chain uses TRBV6-2 or TRBV6-3 and TRBJ2-2, with D possibly being TRBD1 (6 bases). Germline CDR1 MNHEY, CDR2 SVGEGT. CDR3 length equals 15 residues. Trimming pared 10 bases from V and 3 bases from J, leaving 18 bases between. The CDR3 loop is CAIQRTDRDTGELFF. The DNA of the CDR3 is TGTGCCATCCAAAGAACGGACAGAGACACCGGGGAGCTGTTTTTT.

The rearrangement joins TRBV15 to TRBJ1-5; D is uncertain. Trimming shortened V by 0 bases and J by 5 bases, and 11 bases separated the two germline ends. Per germline, CDR1 LNHNV and CDR2 YYDKDF (reference sequence). The CDR3 totals 15 residues. DNA for the CDR3: TGTGCCACCAGCAGAGATTATGGTACGCATCAGCCCCAGCATTTT. Translated: CATSRDYGTHQPQHF.

V gene TRBV24-1 combines with J gene TRBJ2-3, with 9 bases lining up with TRBD2. Germline lookup yields CDR1 KGHDR and CDR2 SFDVKD. The CDR3 runs to 16 residues. The ends lost 4 bases at V and 0 bases at J; junction bases unmatched: 4. The CDR3: CATSDLAGTSTDTQYF. The CDR3 region has the DNA TGTGCCACCAGTGACCTAGCGGGGACTAGCACAGATACGCAGTATTTT.

This chain uses TRBV20-1 with TRBJ2-3; D perhaps matches TRBD2 (5 bases). Germline V lookup: CDR1 DFQATT, CDR2 SNEGSKA (reference sequence). V lost 6 bases, J lost 6 bases, and 22 bases lay in between. The CDR3 is 15 amino acids. CDR3 nucleotide sequence: TGCAGTGCCCGAGGGTCTAGGGTCCCTTTCGATACGCAGTATTTT. Protein: CSARGSRVPFDTQYF.

The chain recombines TRBV12-3 or TRBV12-4 with TRBJ1-6; D is ambiguous. The CDR3 totals 14 residues. The V end lost 6 bases, the J end lost 0 bases, and 6 bases lay between the germline ends. This CDR3 is CASRGISYNSPLHF. CDR3 coding DNA: TGTGCCAGCAGAGGTATCTCCTATAATTCACCCCTCCACTTT.

This clonotype has a handful of counts. The V and J genes are TRBV7-9 and TRBJ2-3, with 10 bases matching TRBD2. There are 13 residues in the CDR3. J gave up 15 bases and V 1 base, and 7 bases lay outside the gene matches. Germline values: CDR1 SEHNR, CDR2 FQNEAQ (reference sequence). In DNA form, the CDR3 reads TGTGCCAGCAGCTTAGGTTTGCCTAGCGGGGGTTATTTT. It is translated as CASSLGLPSGGYF. Drawing the rest from reference TRBV7-9 and TRBJ2-3, the complete variable domain is DTGVSQNPRHKITKRGQNVTFRCDPISEHNRLYWYRQTLGQGPEFLTYFQNEAQLEKSRLLSDRFSAERPKGSFSTLEIQRTEQGDSAMYLCASSLGLPSGGYFGPGTRLTVL.